This T cell receptor beta chain was captured in a study of blood T cell repertoires in COVID-19. In the study overall: Samples taken during acute and convalescent COVID-19 were collected in the United States, Italy and Spain. Nucleic acid was either cDNA or gDNA, and it came from T cells, B-cell-depleted T cells, or PBMCs.

The study assigned cohorts using participant-reported clinical history. Original handling: Amplification of reference gene primers was used by the study to estimate nucleated cell counts. TCRdb keeps only in-frame clones here, not all; method: immunoSEQ multiplex PCR. For V, J and clone size, that table is used; D and trimming come from the DNA. The table lists roughly 250,000 clones, about nine tenths of them singletons, with 2.5% to 3% in the top ten. The junction had 2 bases not matched to a gene; V was cut back by 0 bases and J by 4 bases. Germline-derived CDR1 and CDR2 are MNHEY and SVGAGI. The length of the CDR3 is 15 residues.

Sequences were obtained from PBMCs or T cells enriched from blood (not recorded which). The clonotype comes from a woman aged 25 to 39 with acute COVID-19. The rearrangement joins TRBV6-5 to TRBJ2-1, with 8 bases lining up with TRBD2. The CDR3 here is CASSYSGTRYNEQFF. In DNA, the CDR3 is TGTGCCAGCAGTTACTCTGGGACTAGATACAATGAGCAGTTCTTC.